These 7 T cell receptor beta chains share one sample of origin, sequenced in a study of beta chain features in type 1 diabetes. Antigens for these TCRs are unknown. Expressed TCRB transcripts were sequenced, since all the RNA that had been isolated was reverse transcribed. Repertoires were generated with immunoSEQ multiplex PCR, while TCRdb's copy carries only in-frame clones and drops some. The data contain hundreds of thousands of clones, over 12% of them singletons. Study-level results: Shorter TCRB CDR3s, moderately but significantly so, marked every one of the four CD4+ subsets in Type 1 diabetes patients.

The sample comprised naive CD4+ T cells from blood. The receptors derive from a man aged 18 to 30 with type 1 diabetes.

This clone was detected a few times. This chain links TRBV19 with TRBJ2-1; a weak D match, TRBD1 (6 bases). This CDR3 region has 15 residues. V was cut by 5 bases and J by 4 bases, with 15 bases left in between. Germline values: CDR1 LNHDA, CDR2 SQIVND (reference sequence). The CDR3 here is CASSPTGTTYNEQFF. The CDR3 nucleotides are TGTGCCAGTAGTCCGACGGGGACAACTTACAATGAGCAGTTCTTC.

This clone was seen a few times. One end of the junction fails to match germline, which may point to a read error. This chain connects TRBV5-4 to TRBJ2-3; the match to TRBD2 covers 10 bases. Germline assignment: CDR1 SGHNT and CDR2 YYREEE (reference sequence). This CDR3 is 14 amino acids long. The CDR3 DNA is TGTGCCAGCAGTTTGGGACTAGCGACAGATACGCAGTATTTT. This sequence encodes CASSLGLATDTQYF.

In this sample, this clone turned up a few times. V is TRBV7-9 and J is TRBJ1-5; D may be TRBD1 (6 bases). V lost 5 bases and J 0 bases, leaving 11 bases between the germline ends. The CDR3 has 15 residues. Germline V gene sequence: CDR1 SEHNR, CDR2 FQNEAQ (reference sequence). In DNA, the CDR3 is TGTGCCAGCAGCGACAGGTTTTTTAGCAATCAGCCCCAGCATTTT. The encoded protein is CASSDRFFSNQPQHF.

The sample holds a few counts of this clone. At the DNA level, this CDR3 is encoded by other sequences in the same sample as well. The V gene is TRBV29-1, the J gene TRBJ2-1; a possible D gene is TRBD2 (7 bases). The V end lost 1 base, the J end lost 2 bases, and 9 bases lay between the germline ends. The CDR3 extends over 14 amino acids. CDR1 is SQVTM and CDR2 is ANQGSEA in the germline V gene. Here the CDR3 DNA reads TGCAGCGTTGAAGGAGGGGGGGCCTACAATGAGCAGTTCTTC. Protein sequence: CSVEGGGAYNEQFF.

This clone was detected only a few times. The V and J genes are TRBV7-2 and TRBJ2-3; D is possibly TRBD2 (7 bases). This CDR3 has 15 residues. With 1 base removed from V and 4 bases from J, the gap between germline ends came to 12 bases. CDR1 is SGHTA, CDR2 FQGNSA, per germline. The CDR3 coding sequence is TGTGCCAGCAGCTTAGTGGGGGAGGGGGCAGATACGCAGTATTTT. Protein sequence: CASSLVGEGADTQYF. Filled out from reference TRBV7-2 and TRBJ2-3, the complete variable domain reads GAGVSQSPSNKVTEKGKDVELRCDPISGHTALYWYRQSLGQGLEFLIYFQGNSAPDKSGLPSDRFSAERTGGSVSTLTIQRTQQEDSAVYLCASSLVGEGADTQYFGPGTRLTVL.

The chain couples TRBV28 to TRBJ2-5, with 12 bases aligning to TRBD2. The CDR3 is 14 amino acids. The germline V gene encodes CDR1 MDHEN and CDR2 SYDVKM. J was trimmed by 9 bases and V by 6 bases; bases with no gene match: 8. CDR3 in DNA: TGTGCCAGCAGCGATCCCGGGACTAGCGGGTCCCAGTACTTC. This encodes CASSDPGTSGSQYF.

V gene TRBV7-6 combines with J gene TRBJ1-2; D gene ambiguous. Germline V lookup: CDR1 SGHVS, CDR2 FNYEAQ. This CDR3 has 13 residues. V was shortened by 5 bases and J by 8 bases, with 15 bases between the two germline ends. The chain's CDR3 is CASSPSLGLGYTF. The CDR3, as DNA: TGTGCCAGCAGCCCCAGTTTGGGCCTGGGCTACACCTTC.